This TCR beta chain was captured by sequencing in a study of T cell repertoires in cytomegalovirus infection. Study results and limitations: The study found HLA-C-restricted CMV-specific TCR beta clonotypes dominating the ex vivo response.

Of note for this clonotype: Its antigen remains unknown.

V shed 6 bases, J shed 2 bases, and the junction held 3 bases outside the gene matches. Germline V gene data show CDR1 as LNHNV and CDR2 as YYDKDF (reference sequence). This CDR3 region has 14 residues. TCRdb passed the reads through MiXCR, listing each CDR3 protein once. The sample lists approximately 300,000 distinct CDR3 sequences, approximately 25% seen once, with approximately 12% in the top ten. The origin of this receptor is a human donor in good health (CMV status not recorded). Some clones in this sample may be carry-over from other donors' samples. The source was cultured PBMCs, collected from culture after CMV antigen stimulation. The J gene is TRBJ1-4, the V gene TRBV15; 7 nucleotides align to TRBD1. CDR3 region: CATRQGSTNEKLFF. DNA for the CDR3: TGTGCCACCAGACAGGGGTCTACTAATGAAAAACTGTTTTTT. The whole variable domain, remainder taken from reference TRBV15 and TRBJ1-4, is DAMVIQNPRYQVTQFGKPVTLSCSQTLNHNVMYWYQQKSSQAPKLLFHYYDKDFNNEADTPDNFQSRRPNTSFCFLDIRSPGLGDTAMYLCATRQGSTNEKLFFGSGTQLSVL.